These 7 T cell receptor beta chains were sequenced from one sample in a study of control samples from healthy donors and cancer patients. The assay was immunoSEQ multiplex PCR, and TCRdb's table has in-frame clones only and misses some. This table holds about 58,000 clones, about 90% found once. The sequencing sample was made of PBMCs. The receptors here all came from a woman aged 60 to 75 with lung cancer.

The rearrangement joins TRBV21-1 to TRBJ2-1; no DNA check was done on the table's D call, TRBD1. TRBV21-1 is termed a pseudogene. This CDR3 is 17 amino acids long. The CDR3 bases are TGTGCCAGCAGCAAAGGGGCAGCCGCGAGTTGGGACAATGAGCAGTTCTTC. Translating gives CASSKGAAASWDNEQFF.

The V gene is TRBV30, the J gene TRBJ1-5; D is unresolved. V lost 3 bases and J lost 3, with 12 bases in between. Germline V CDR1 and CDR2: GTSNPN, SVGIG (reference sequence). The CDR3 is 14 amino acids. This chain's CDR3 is CAWSSRPLNQPQHF. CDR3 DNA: TGTGCCTGGAGCTCCCGGCCTCTCAATCAGCCCCAGCATTTT.

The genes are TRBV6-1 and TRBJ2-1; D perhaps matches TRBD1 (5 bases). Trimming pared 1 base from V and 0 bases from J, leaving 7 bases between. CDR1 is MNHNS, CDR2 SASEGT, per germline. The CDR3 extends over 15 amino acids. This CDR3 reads CASSEGTISYNEQFF. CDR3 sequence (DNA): TGTGCCAGCAGTGAAGGGACAATCTCCTACAATGAGCAGTTCTTC.

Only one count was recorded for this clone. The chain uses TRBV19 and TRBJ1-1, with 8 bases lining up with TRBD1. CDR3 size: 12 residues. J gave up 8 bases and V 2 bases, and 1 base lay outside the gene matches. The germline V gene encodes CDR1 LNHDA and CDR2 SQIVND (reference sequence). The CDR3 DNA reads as TGTGCCAGTAGTATAAGGACAGGGGAAGCTTTCTTT. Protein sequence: CASSIRTGEAFF.

This CDR3 reads CASSYLRDTEAFF. CDR3 sequence (DNA): TGTGCCAGCAGCTACTTAAGGGACACTGAAGCTTTCTTT. The chain employs TRBV7-3 and TRBJ1-1, with D uncertain. Germline V gene lookup returns CDR1 SGHTA and CDR2 FQGTGA. The CDR3 totals 13 residues. The V and J ends lost 4 bases and 3 bases respectively, with 9 bases between them.

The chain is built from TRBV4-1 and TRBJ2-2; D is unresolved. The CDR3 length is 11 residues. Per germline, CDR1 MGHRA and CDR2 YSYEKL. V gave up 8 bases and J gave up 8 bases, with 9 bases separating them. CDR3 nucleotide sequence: TGCGCCAGCTGGGGTGGAGGGGAGCTGTTTTTT. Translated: CASWGGGELFF.

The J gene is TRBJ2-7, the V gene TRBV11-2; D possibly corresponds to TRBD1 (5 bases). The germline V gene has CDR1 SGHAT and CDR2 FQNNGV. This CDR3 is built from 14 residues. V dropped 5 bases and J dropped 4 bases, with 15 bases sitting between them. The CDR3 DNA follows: TGTGCCAGCAGCGTAGGGGCGGAGAATTACGAGCAGTACTTC. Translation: CASSVGAENYEQYF.